A selection of T cell receptor beta chains follows, all from one sample in a study of CD8+ T cells in alopecia areata. Using immunoSEQ multiplex PCR, the repertoire was profiled, and TCRdb retains in-frame clones only, with some absent. The repertoire holds roughly 20,000 clones, with 60% to 70% as singletons. The sequenced material came from CD4+ Tregs sorted from blood. The receptors derive from a human donor with alopecia areata. Each CDR3 is given with its conserved first and last residue. The order of the fields is J gene, CDR3 length, V gene, D gene, clone size, CDR3 DNA, CDR3 protein. D genes are given only for firm matches. Size values are once, few and many counts, or a class for expanded clones, and some rows have none.

J: TRBJ1-4; length: 16; V: TRBV23-1; D: TRBD1; size: .; DNA: TGCGCCAGCCGCCCGGGACAGGGGCTCCGAAAAGAAAAACTGTTTTTT; CDR3: CASRPGQGLRKEKLFF
J: TRBJ2-5; length: 11; V: TRBV18; D: .; size: .; DNA: TGTGCCAGCTCACCAGGAGAGACCCAGTACTTC; CDR3: CASSPGETQYF
J: TRBJ2-3; length: 15; V: TRBV5-6; D: .; size: .; DNA: TGTGCCAGCAGCCCCCGCGGGATCCTCCCAGATACGCAGTATTTT; CDR3: CASSPRGILPDTQYF
J: TRBJ1-3; length: 16; V: TRBV4-1; D: .; size: .; DNA: TGCGCCAGCAGCCAAGGAGGTAGGGGAGCAGGAAACACCATATATTTT; CDR3: CASSQGGRGAGNTIYF
J: TRBJ2-7; length: 15; V: TRBV6-6; D: TRBD1; size: .; DNA: TGTGCCAGCATCTTCCACACAGGGGTCTCCTACGAGCAGTACTTC; CDR3: CASIFHTGVSYEQYF
J: TRBJ1-4; length: 15; V: TRBV4-1; D: TRBD1; size: .; DNA: TGCGCCAGCAGCCAATCCAGGGGGATGCGGGAAAAACTGTTTTTT; CDR3: CASSQSRGMREKLFF
J: TRBJ2-1; length: 14; V: TRBV7-9; D: TRBD2; size: few; DNA: TGTGCCAGCAGCCACGGGACTAGTTCCAATGAGCAGTTCTTC; CDR3: CASSHGTSSNEQFF
J: TRBJ2-7; length: 15; V: TRBV19; D: .; size: .; DNA: TGTGCCAGTAGTGCCCTACCGGGTGGGGCCTACGAGCAGTACTTC; CDR3: CASSALPGGAYEQYF
J: TRBJ1-1; length: 14; V: TRBV2; D: .; size: .; DNA: TGTGCCAGCAACACGGGACGGGGGAACACTGAAGCTTTCTTT; CDR3: CASNTGRGNTEAFF
J: TRBJ2-6; length: 14; V: TRBV6-6; D: .; size: .; DNA: TGTGCCAGCAGGGCTCTCTCTGGGGCCAACGTCCTGACTTTC; CDR3: CASRALSGANVLTF
J: TRBJ2-3; length: 17; V: TRBV7-8; D: .; size: .; DNA: TGTGCCAGCAGCTTAAGGTCGGGAGCGACTAGCACAGATACGCAGTATTTT; CDR3: CASSLRSGATSTDTQYF
J: TRBJ1-1; length: 15; V: TRBV5-1; D: TRBD1; size: .; DNA: TGCGCCAGCACCCGGACAGGGCGGGACGACACTGAAGCTTTCTTT; CDR3: CASTRTGRDDTEAFF
J: TRBJ1-1; length: 12; V: TRBV7-9; D: .; size: once; DNA: TGTGCCAGCAGCCCCTCGTCGGGGGAAGCTTTCTTT; CDR3: CASSPSSGEAFF
J: TRBJ2-7; length: 13; V: TRBV28; D: .; size: few; DNA: TGTGCCAGCAGTCCAATCAGGGGAGGCGAGCAGTACTTC; CDR3: CASSPIRGGEQYF
J: TRBJ2-7; length: 12; V: TRBV2; D: .; size: .; DNA: TGTGCCAGCAGTGAAGAGAGCTACGAGCAGTACTTC; CDR3: CASSEESYEQYF
J: TRBJ2-1; length: 14; V: TRBV29-1; D: TRBD2; size: .; DNA: TGCAGCGTTGAAAGCGGGAGTTTTTACAATGAGCAGTTCTTC; CDR3: CSVESGSFYNEQFF
J: TRBJ1-5; length: 14; V: TRBV28; D: TRBD1; size: .; DNA: TGTGCCAGCAGTTTCGGGACAGGAATTCAGCCCCAGCATTTT; CDR3: CASSFGTGIQPQHF
J: TRBJ1-6; length: 15; V: TRBV2; D: .; size: medium-sized; DNA: TGTGCCAGCAGTGAAAGGGACGATAAGGACTCACCCCTCCACTTT; CDR3: CASSERDDKDSPLHF
J: TRBJ2-5; length: 13; V: TRBV7-2; D: .; size: .; DNA: TGTGCCAGCAGCTTCTCACAGCAAGAGACCCAGTACTTC; CDR3: CASSFSQQETQYF
J: TRBJ2-7; length: 14; V: TRBV6-5; D: .; size: few; DNA: TGTGCCAGCAGAAATAAGGGGATCGAGGGGGAGCAGTACTTC; CDR3: CASRNKGIEGEQYF
J: TRBJ2-2; length: 13; V: TRBV25-1; D: .; size: few; DNA: TGTGCCAGCATGAGTGACACCACCGGGGAGCTGTTTTTT; CDR3: CASMSDTTGELFF
J: TRBJ2-3; length: 16; V: TRBV10-3; D: TRBD2; size: .; DNA: TGTGCCATCGGCGTCGGGACTACATTTAGCACAGATACGCAGTATTTT; CDR3: CAIGVGTTFSTDTQYF
J: TRBJ2-7; length: 15; V: TRBV18; D: TRBD1; size: .; DNA: TGTGCCAGCTCACCATTAGGACAGGGGGGGGTCGAGCAGTACTTC; CDR3: CASSPLGQGGVEQYF
J: TRBJ2-1; length: 19; V: TRBV4-1; D: TRBD2; size: medium-sized; DNA: TGCGCCAGCAGCCAAGGTGCGGTCCCCGGGAGGTTATCCTACAATGAGCAGTTCTTC; CDR3: CASSQGAVPGRLSYNEQFF
J: TRBJ2-1; length: 17; V: TRBV5-1; D: TRBD2; size: .; DNA: TGCGCCAGCAGCTTGGCCGTTAGCGGGAGCGCCTACAATGAGCAGTTCTTC; CDR3: CASSLAVSGSAYNEQFF
J: TRBJ1-2; length: 15; V: TRBV7-9; D: .; size: medium-sized; DNA: TGTGCCAGCAGCGGACGGACAGAAACTAACTATGGCTACACCTTC; CDR3: CASSGRTETNYGYTF
J: TRBJ2-1; length: 14; V: TRBV6-6; D: TRBD1; size: .; DNA: TGTGCCAGCAGCCCCGGGACAGGCACAATGGGGCAGTTCTTC; CDR3: CASSPGTGTMGQFF
J: TRBJ2-7; length: 12; V: TRBV7-9; D: .; size: .; DNA: TGTGCCAGCAGCATACAAACTAGCGAGCAGTACTTC; CDR3: CASSIQTSEQYF
J: TRBJ2-2; length: 16; V: TRBV11-3; D: .; size: .; DNA: TGTGCCAGCAGCTTACGAGGCGCGACGAACACCGGGGAGCTGTTTTTT; CDR3: CASSLRGATNTGELFF
J: TRBJ2-7; length: 13; V: TRBV7-9; D: .; size: once; DNA: TGTGCCAGCAGCCTCGTCTACTCCTACGAGCAGTACTTC; CDR3: CASSLVYSYEQYF
J: TRBJ2-3; length: 11; V: TRBV20-1; D: .; size: .; DNA: TGCAGTGCTAGAGATCGAGATACGCAGTATTTT; CDR3: CSARDRDTQYF
J: TRBJ2-5; length: 15; V: TRBV10-3; D: TRBD2; size: .; DNA: TGTGCCATCAGTGACCCGGGACTAGGAGATGAGACCCAGTACTTC; CDR3: CAISDPGLGDETQYF
J: TRBJ1-5; length: 17; V: TRBV5-1; D: TRBD1; size: .; DNA: TGCGCCAGCAGCCCCGGGACAGGGGGCCCGGGCAATCAGCCCCAGCATTTT; CDR3: CASSPGTGGPGNQPQHF
J: TRBJ1-3; length: 16; V: TRBV30; D: .; size: .; DNA: TGTGCCTGGAGTCCAGACAGAATCAGCTCTGGAAACACCATATATTTT; CDR3: CAWSPDRISSGNTIYF
J: TRBJ2-5; length: 16; V: TRBV5-1; D: TRBD2; size: few; DNA: TGCGCCAGCAGCGTTACCTCGGCGGGGGGTACAGAGACCCAGTACTTC; CDR3: CASSVTSAGGTETQYF
J: TRBJ1-2; length: 14; V: TRBV19; D: .; size: .; DNA: TGTGCCAGTAGAACGGACCCAACGAGGAATGGCTACACCTTC; CDR3: CASRTDPTRNGYTF